The clone carrying this TCR beta chain was observed a few times. Its antigen is unknown. The authors prepared the TCRbeta library with unique molecular identifiers. TCRdb re-analysed the PCR reads in MiXCR, keeping a single row per CDR3 protein. The table lists some 350,000 distinct CDR3 sequences, about 16% of them singletons, with around two fifths in the top ten. V was clipped by 7 bases and J by 0 bases; unmatched bases: 7. Germline loops: CDR1 MDHEN, CDR2 SYDVKM. The CDR3 is 16 amino acids. These data are taken from a study of T-cell reconstitution after alpha-beta-depleted transplantation in children. Study conclusions and caveats: Among T cells one year after transplant, newly produced cells accounted for most counts and diversity. Alpha-beta T cells about two months after transplant reportedly derived from several hundred expanded graft clones. The origin of high day-60 TCRbeta diversity in some patients lay in surviving recipient T cells and thymic progenitors.

Specimen: PBMCs, mostly from graft donor cells, collected 360 days after TCRalphabeta/CD19-depleted stem cell transplant. The chain combines TRBV28 with TRBJ2-3; 10 nucleotides agree with TRBD2. This TCR was recovered from a male patient between 2 and 10 years old who had a stem cell transplant for acute lymphoblastic leukemia, so the T cells may come from the graft donor. CDR3 sequence reads: CASNSPGLASTDTQYF. CDR3 coding DNA: TGTGCCAGCAATAGCCCGGGACTAGCGAGCACAGATACGCAGTATTTT.